This record covers a single T cell receptor beta chain. Its cognate antigen is unknown. The donors were part of the validation cohort of 100 to 150 subjects. That cohort was separate from the first cohort, which comprised under 700 subjects. The data are from a study of cytomegalovirus exposure and HLA in healthy donors. Whole-study results and caveats: Testing in vitro showed a few CMV-associated chains specific for CMV antigens.

Profiling relied on immunoSEQ multiplex PCR, and the TCRdb table lists in-frame clones only, not all of them. The sample has roughly 80,000 clones, approximately 93% seen once. From germline, CDR1 is MGHDK and CDR2 SYGVNS. After removal of 6 bases from V and 8 bases from J, the junction contained 6 bases not matched to a gene. The length of the CDR3 is 12 residues. The receptor was isolated from a man in his late teens or twenties in good health and CMV-seronegative. This chain connects TRBV25-1 to TRBJ1-2; 7 bases agree with TRBD1. Material: PBMCs. CDR3: CASSGDSLGYTF. CDR3 nucleotide sequence: TGTGCCAGCAGCGGGGACAGTCTCGGCTACACCTTC.